The T cell receptor (beta chain) described here comes from a study of CD8+ T cells in alopecia areata. A few counts support this clone. Its antigen is as yet unknown. Points from the study as a whole: Lesional scalp exceeded normal scalp in clonality, especially in alopecia totalis/universalis.

Noted treatment: oral pan-JAK inhibitor, 5-10 mg twice daily. The sequencing template was cDNA reverse transcribed from extracted RNA. This table comes from immunoSEQ multiplex PCR, and its TCRdb copy is limited to in-frame clones, with some not included. The data contain 250,000 to 300,000 clones, roughly 60% of them singletons. CDR3 length equals 14 residues. V was cut by 3 bases and J by 4 bases, with 12 bases left in between. The V gene's germline CDR1 is LNHDA and CDR2 SQIVND (reference sequence). This sequence joins TRBV19 and TRBJ1-1, with D possibly being TRBD1 (5 bases). Sequenced here: CD4+ T cells sorted from blood, sampled at week 24, from a patient treated with tofacitinib. The receptor comes from a human donor with alopecia areata. CDR3 amino acids: CASSISLRGTEAFF. The CDR3, as DNA: TGTGCCAGTAGTATTTCACTAAGGGGCACTGAAGCTTTCTTT.